This TCR beta chain emerged from a study of T cell changes during pregnancy in multiple sclerosis. Sequenced by immunoSEQ multiplex PCR; TCRdb stores in-frame clones only, minus some. This repertoire shows some 80,000 clones, nearly 95% found once; its top ten account for over 0.12%. Comment on this clone: Other DNA sequences in the same sample also yield this CDR3.

Sequences were derived from CD4+ T cells from peripheral blood mononuclear cells, sampled after pregnancy. The sequence came from a female donor with multiple sclerosis, enrolled in a pregnancy study.

The CDR3 region has the DNA TGCGCCAGCAGTCTCGTCCAGGGTCATGAGCAGTTCTTC. Translating gives CASSLVQGHEQFF. This chain uses TRBV5-1 with TRBJ2-1; D perhaps matches TRBD1 (5 bases). Deletions cut 5 bases from V and 8 bases from J, with 14 bases between. CDR1 and CDR2 from the germline V gene are SGHRS and YFSETQ. There are 13 residues in the CDR3. The entire variable domain, with the rest obtained from reference TRBV5-1 and TRBJ2-1, is as follows: KAGVTQTPRYLIKTRGQQVTLSCSPISGHRSVSWYQQTPGQGLQFLFEYFSETQRNKGNFPGRFSGRQFSNSRSEMNVSTLELGDSALYLCASSLVQGHEQFFGPGTRLTVL.